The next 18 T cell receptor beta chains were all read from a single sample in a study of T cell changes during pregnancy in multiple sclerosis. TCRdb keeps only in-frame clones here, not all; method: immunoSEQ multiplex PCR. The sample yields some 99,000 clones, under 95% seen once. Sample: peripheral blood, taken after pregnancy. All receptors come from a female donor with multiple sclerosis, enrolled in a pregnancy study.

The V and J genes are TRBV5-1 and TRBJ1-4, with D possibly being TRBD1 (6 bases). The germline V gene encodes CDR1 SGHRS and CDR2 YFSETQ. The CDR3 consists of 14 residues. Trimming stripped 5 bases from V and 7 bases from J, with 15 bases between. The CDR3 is CASSHQGWGEKLFF. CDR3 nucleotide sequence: TGCGCCAGCAGTCATCAGGGGTGGGGTGAAAAACTGTTTTTT.

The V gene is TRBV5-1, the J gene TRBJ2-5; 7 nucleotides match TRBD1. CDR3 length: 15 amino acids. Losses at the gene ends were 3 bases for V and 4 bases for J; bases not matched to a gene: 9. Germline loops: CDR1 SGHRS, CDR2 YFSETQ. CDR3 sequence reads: CASSWGDRDGETQYF. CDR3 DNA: TGCGCCAGCAGCTGGGGCGACAGGGACGGAGAGACCCAGTACTTC.

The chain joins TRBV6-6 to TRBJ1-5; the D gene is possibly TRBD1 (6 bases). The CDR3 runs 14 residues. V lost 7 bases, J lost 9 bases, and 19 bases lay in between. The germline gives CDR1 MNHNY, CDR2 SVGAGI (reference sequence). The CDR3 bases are TGTGCCAGCACCAACCAGGGGTCCATCATGCCCCAGCATTTT. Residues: CASTNQGSIMPQHF.

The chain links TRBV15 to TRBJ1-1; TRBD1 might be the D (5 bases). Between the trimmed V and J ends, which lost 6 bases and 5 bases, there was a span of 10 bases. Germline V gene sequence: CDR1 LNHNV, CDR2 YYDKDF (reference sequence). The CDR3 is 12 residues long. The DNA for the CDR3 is TGTGCCACCAGTTCGGGGGTTACTGAAGCTTTCTTT. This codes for CATSSGVTEAFF.

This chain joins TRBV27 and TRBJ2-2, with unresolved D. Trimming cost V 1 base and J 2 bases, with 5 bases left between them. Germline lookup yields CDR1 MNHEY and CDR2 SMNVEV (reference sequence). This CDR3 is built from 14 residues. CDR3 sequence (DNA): TGTGCCAGCAGTTTATGGAGTAACACCGGGGAGCTGTTTTTT. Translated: CASSLWSNTGELFF.

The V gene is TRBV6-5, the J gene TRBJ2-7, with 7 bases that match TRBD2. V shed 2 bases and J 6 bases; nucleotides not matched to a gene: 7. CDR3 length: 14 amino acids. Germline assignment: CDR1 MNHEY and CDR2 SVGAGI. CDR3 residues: CASSYGTTLGEQYF. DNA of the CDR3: TGTGCCAGCAGTTACGGGACTACCTTGGGCGAGCAGTACTTC.

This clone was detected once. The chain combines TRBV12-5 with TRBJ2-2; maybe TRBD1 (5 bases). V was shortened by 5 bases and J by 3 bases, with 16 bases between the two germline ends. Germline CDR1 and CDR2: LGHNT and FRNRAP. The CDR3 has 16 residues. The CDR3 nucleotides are TGTGCTAGTGGTCCAAAAGCAGGGCGGTACACCGGGGAGCTGTTTTTT. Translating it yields CASGPKAGRYTGELFF. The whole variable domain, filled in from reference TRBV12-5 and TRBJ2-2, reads DARVTQTPRHKVTEMGQEVTMRCQPILGHNTVFWYRQTMMQGLELLAYFRNRAPLDDSGMPKDRFSAEMPDATLATLKIQPSEPRDSAVYFCASGPKAGRYTGELFFGEGSRLTVL.

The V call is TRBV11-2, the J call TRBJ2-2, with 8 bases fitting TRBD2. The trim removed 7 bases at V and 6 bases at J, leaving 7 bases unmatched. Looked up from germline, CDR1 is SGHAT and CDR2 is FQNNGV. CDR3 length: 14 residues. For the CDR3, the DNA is TGTGCCAGCAAGGGACTAGATCGGGCCGGGGAGCTGTTTTTT. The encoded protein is CASKGLDRAGELFF.

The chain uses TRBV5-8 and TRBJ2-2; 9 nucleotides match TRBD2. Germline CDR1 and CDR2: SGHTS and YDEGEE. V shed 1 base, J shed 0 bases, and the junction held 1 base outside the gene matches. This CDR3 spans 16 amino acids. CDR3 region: CASSLTSGSNTGELFF. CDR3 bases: TGTGCCAGCAGCTTGACTAGCGGGTCGAACACCGGGGAGCTGTTTTTT.

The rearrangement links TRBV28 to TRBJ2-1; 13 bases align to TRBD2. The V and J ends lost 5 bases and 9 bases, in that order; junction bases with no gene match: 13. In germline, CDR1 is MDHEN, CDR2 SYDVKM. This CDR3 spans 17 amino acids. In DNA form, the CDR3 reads TGTGCCAGCAGTCCCCCCGGACTAGCGGGAGAAATTAGTGAGCAGTTCTTC. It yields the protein CASSPPGLAGEISEQFF. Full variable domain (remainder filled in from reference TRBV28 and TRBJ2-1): DVKVTQSSRYLVKRTGEKVFLECVQDMDHENMFWYRQDPGLGLRLIYFSYDVKMKEKGDIPEGYSVSREKKERFSLILESASTNQTSMYLCASSPPGLAGEISEQFFGPGTRLTVL.

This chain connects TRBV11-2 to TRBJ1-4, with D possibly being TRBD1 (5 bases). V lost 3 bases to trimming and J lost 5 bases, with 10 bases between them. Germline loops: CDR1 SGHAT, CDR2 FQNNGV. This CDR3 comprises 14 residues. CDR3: CASSFRRGNEKLFF. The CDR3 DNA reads TGTGCCAGCAGCTTCAGGCGGGGGAATGAAAAACTGTTTTTT.

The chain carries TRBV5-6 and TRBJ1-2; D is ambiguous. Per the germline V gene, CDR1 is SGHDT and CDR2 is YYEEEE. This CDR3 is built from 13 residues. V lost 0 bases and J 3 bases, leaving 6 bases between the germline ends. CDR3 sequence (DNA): TGTGCCAGCAGCTTGGGGCAGGACTATGGCTACACCTTC. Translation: CASSLGQDYGYTF.

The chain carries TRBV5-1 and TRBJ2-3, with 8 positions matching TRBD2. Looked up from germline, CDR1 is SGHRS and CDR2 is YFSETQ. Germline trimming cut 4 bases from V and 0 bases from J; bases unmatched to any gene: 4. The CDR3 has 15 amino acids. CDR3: CASSKIAGSTDTQYF. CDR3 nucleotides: TGCGCCAGCAGCAAGATAGCGGGAAGCACAGATACGCAGTATTTT.

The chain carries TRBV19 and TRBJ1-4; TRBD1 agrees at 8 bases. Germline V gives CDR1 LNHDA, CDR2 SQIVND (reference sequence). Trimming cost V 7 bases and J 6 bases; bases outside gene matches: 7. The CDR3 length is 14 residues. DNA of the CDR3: TGTGCCAGTACCCCGGGACAGGACTATGAAAAACTGTTTTTT. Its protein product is CASTPGQDYEKLFF.

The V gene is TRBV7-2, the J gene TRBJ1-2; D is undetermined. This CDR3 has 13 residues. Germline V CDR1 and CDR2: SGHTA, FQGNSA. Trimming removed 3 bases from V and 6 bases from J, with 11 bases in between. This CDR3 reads CASSFEGLDGYTF. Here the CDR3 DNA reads TGTGCCAGCAGCTTCGAGGGATTAGATGGCTACACCTTC.

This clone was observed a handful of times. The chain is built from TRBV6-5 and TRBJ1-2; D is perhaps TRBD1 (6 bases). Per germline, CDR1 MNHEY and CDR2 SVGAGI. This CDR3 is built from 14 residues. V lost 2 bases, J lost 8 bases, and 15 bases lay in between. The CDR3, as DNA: TGTGCCAGCAGTTACACAGGGCCATCGAGGGGCTACACCTTC. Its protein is CASSYTGPSRGYTF.

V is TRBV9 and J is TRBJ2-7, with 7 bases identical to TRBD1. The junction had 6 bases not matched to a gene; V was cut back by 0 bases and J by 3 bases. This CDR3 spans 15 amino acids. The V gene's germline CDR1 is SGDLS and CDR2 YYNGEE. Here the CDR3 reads CASSVARDSGYEQYF. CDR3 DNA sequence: TGTGCCAGCAGCGTAGCACGGGACAGTGGCTACGAGCAGTACTTC.

CDR3 protein: CASSFPQGIGYGYTF. CDR3 sequence (DNA): TGTGCCAGCAGTTTTCCTCAGGGGATTGGCTATGGCTACACCTTC. The rearrangement links TRBV28 to TRBJ1-2, with D possibly TRBD1 on 6 matching bases. The germline gives CDR1 MDHEN, CDR2 SYDVKM. This CDR3 contains 15 residues. Trimming removed 3 bases from V and 4 bases from J, with 15 bases in between.